The 20 T cell receptor beta chains below come from one sample, sequenced in a study of blood T cell repertoires in COVID-19. This table comes from immunoSEQ multiplex PCR, and its TCRdb copy is limited to in-frame clones, with some not included. Here the sample spans about 180,000 clones, nearly 80% being singletons. Sequenced: PBMCs or T cells enriched from blood (not recorded which). All receptors derive from a man aged 60 to 69 who had been exposed to COVID-19.

This clone was seen more than once but under ten times. The chain recombines TRBV6-5 with TRBJ2-3; TRBD1 matches 7 bases. V lost 2 bases to trimming and J lost 5 bases; unmatched junction nucleotides: 10. From germline, CDR1 is MNHEY and CDR2 SVGAGI. The CDR3 consists of 16 residues. In DNA form, the CDR3 reads TGTGCCAGCAGTTACACTGGACAGGTCAGGAAAGATACGCAGTATTTT. This gives the protein CASSYTGQVRKDTQYF.

This chain connects TRBV3-1 (or the pseudogene TRBV3-2) to TRBJ1-3; D remains ambiguous. V dropped 5 bases and J dropped 3 bases, with 14 bases sitting between them. The CDR3 length is 15 residues. Germline V gene sequence: CDR1 LGHDT, CDR2 YNNKEL (reference sequence). The CDR3 DNA follows: TGTGCCAGCAGCTCTGTATCGACGGGTGGAAACACCATATATTTT. Translation: CASSSVSTGGNTIYF.

The chain joins TRBV28 to TRBJ2-1; TRBD1 aligns across 10 bases. Germline CDR1 is MDHEN and CDR2 is SYDVKM. CDR3 length: 13 amino acids. V trimming: 6 bases; J trimming: 13 bases; junction bases outside the gene matches: 9. The CDR3 spells CASSRQGAPPQFF. CDR3 nucleotides: TGTGCCAGCAGCCGACAGGGGGCGCCCCCCCAGTTCTTC.

V and J are TRBV5-4 and TRBJ2-3; D might be TRBD2 (5 bases). Germline V gives CDR1 SGHNT, CDR2 YYREEE (reference sequence). This CDR3 has 16 residues. V shed 4 bases and J shed 3 bases, with 18 bases lying between them. CDR3 sequence: CASSPDRGVITDTQYF. The CDR3 bases are TGTGCCAGCAGCCCCGACCGGGGAGTAATAACAGATACGCAGTATTTT.

This clone showed up just a few times. The CDR3, as DNA: TGCGCCAGCAGCTTGCCCAACCCAGGGACTAATGAAAAACTGTTTTTT. As protein: CASSLPNPGTNEKLFF. This chain joins TRBV5-1 and TRBJ1-4, with TRBD1 as a possible D gene (5 bases). Germline CDR1 reads SGHRS; CDR2 reads YFSETQ. V was trimmed by 1 base and J by 2 bases, leaving 12 bases between them. The CDR3 covers 16 residues. Supplemented by reference TRBV5-1 and TRBJ1-4, the full variable domain reads KAGVTQTPRYLIKTRGQQVTLSCSPISGHRSVSWYQQTPGQGLQFLFEYFSETQRNKGNFPGRFSGRQFSNSRSEMNVSTLELGDSALYLCASSLPNPGTNEKLFFGSGTQLSVL.

This clone is categorized as medium-sized. This sample also contains other DNA sequences that code for the same CDR3. The chain recombines TRBV5-1 with TRBJ2-1, with 10 positions matching TRBD2. CDR1 SGHRS and CDR2 YFSETQ come from the germline V gene. This CDR3 spans 13 amino acids. Trimming at V came to 3 bases and at J to 7 bases, leaving 1 base not matched to a gene. The CDR3 here is CASSSLAGNEQFF. Written as DNA, the CDR3 is TGCGCCAGCAGCTCACTAGCGGGAAATGAGCAGTTCTTC.

The chain employs TRBV2 and TRBJ1-1; 7 nucleotides match TRBD1. There are 13 residues in the CDR3. CDR1 and CDR2 (germline): SNHLY, FYNNEI. V was pared by 6 bases and J by 0 bases, with 1 base of the junction left unmatched. The CDR3 protein is CASRGQMNTEAFF. In DNA form, the CDR3 reads TGTGCCAGCAGGGGACAGATGAACACTGAAGCTTTCTTT.

This sequence joins TRBV6-5 and TRBJ2-5; 9 nucleotides agree with TRBD1. CDR1 is MNHEY and CDR2 is SVGAGI in the germline V gene. Trimming at V came to 8 bases and at J to 4 bases, leaving 8 bases not matched to a gene. The CDR3 is 14 residues long. The CDR3 region is CASVLTGGGETQYF. CDR3 DNA sequence: TGTGCCAGCGTACTAACAGGGGGCGGAGAGACCCAGTACTTC.

This chain links TRBV24-1 with TRBJ2-3; D is uncertain. The V gene lost 1 base and the J gene lost 6 bases, with 16 bases spanning the gap. This CDR3 contains 16 residues. Per the germline V gene, CDR1 is KGHDR and CDR2 is SFDVKD. The CDR3 reads CATSDFSSPRRDTQYF. The CDR3 coding sequence is TGTGCCACCAGTGATTTTTCATCCCCTAGAAGGGATACGCAGTATTTT.

This clone was detected only once. The chain has TRBV24-1 and TRBJ2-7, with a possible D match to TRBD1 (5 bases). The CDR3 is made up of 13 amino acids. Germline V CDR1 and CDR2: KGHDR, SFDVKD. V was clipped by 4 bases and J by 1 base, with 7 bases between them. The CDR3 is CATSDSGSYEQYF. In DNA form, the CDR3 reads TGTGCCACCAGTGACTCAGGGTCCTACGAGCAGTACTTC.

The CDR3 region is CAISESGTPNSEQFF. The CDR3 nucleotides read TGTGCCATCAGTGAATCCGGGACACCAAACAGTGAGCAGTTCTTC. The V call is TRBV10-3, the J call TRBJ2-1; a weak D match, TRBD1 (6 bases). CDR1 is ENHRY, CDR2 SYGVKD, per germline. V dropped 3 bases and J dropped 9 bases, with 18 bases sitting between them. CDR3 length: 15 residues.

This chain joins TRBV28 and TRBJ2-3; 12 bases map to TRBD2. Germline V gene sequence: CDR1 MDHEN, CDR2 SYDVKM. This CDR3 is 13 amino acids long. The chain's CDR3 is CGGGLAGSDTQYF. In nucleotides, the CDR3 is TGTGGGGGTGGACTAGCGGGGTCAGATACGCAGTATTTT.

The V gene is TRBV19, the J gene TRBJ1-1; D may be TRBD1 (6 bases). The germline V and J ends were trimmed by 8 bases and 5 bases, with 18 bases remaining between them. The CDR3 extends over 14 amino acids. Looked up from germline, CDR1 is LNHDA and CDR2 is SQIVND (reference sequence). The CDR3 nucleotides are TGTGCCAGTCGGCAAACAGGGTTAAGGACTGAAGCTTTCTTT. This gives the protein CASRQTGLRTEAFF.

CDR3 region: CASNSYPRDSPLHF. DNA for the CDR3: TGTGCCAGCAATTCTTACCCGAGGGATTCACCCCTCCACTTT. V gene TRBV6-5 combines with J gene TRBJ1-6; unclear D gene. Germline lookup yields CDR1 MNHEY and CDR2 SVGAGI. The germline V and J ends were trimmed by 7 bases and 8 bases, with 15 bases remaining between them. There are 14 residues in the CDR3.

The chain combines TRBV7-3 with TRBJ2-5, with unresolved D. V lost 4 bases to trimming and J lost 5 bases, with 8 bases between them. This CDR3 is built from 12 residues. CDR1 and CDR2 from the germline V gene are SGHTA and FQGTGA. The CDR3 is CASSSNRETQYF. In DNA form, the CDR3 reads TGTGCCAGCAGCTCAAACCGGGAGACCCAGTACTTC. Filled out from reference TRBV7-3 and TRBJ2-5, the complete variable domain reads GAGVSQTPSNKVTEKGKYVELRCDPISGHTALYWYRQSLGQGPEFLIYFQGTGAADDSGLPNDRFFAVRPEGSVSTLKIQRTERGDSAVYLCASSSNRETQYFGPGTRLLVL.

The rearrangement joins TRBV19 to TRBJ1-1, with 8 bases aligning to TRBD1. V was clipped by 1 base and J by 8 bases; unmatched bases: 6. The CDR3 totals 14 residues. Germline CDR1 and CDR2: LNHDA and SQIVND (reference sequence). Here the CDR3 DNA reads TGTGCCAGTAGTATAGCTACAGGGGGGTCCGAAGCTTTCTTT. Amino acids: CASSIATGGSEAFF. The full variable domain, completed using reference TRBV19 and TRBJ1-1, is DGGITQSPKYLFRKEGQNVTLSCEQNLNHDAMYWYRQDPGQGLRLIYYSQIVNDFQKGDIAEGYSVSREKKESFPLTVTSAQKNPTAFYLCASSIATGGSEAFFGQGTRLTVV.

This chain uses TRBV15 with TRBJ1-6, with unresolved D. V was trimmed by 5 bases and J by 4 bases, leaving 15 bases between them. Germline V gene lookup returns CDR1 LNHNV and CDR2 YYDKDF (reference sequence). The CDR3 loop spans 16 amino acids. CDR3 in amino acids: CATSERVTGYNSPLHF. The CDR3 DNA reads as TGTGCCACCAGCGAGAGGGTAACGGGTTATAATTCACCCCTCCACTTT.

The gene calls are TRBV28 and TRBJ2-7; no firm D call. Trimming left V 1 base short and J 2 bases short, with 18 bases between. This CDR3 region has 17 residues. The germline gives CDR1 MDHEN, CDR2 SYDVKM. CDR3 sequence: CASSLSPDRGYTYEQYF. DNA for the CDR3: TGTGCCAGCAGTTTATCCCCAGACCGCGGATACACCTACGAGCAGTACTTC.

The chain recombines TRBV21-1 with TRBJ2-2; the table names TRBD1, a call not compared with the DNA. TRBV21-1 is shown as a pseudogene. The CDR3 contains 16 residues. The CDR3 loop is CASSKETGADTGELFF. CDR3 coding DNA: TGTGCCAGCAGCAAAGAGACAGGGGCTGACACCGGGGAGCTGTTTTTT.

The count of this clone is one. The chain employs TRBV12-5 and TRBJ1-1; D gene ambiguous. The ends were cut back, 6 bases at V and 1 base at J, with 12 bases in the middle. Per the germline V gene, CDR1 is LGHNT and CDR2 is FRNRAP. The CDR3 spans 14 residues. The CDR3 DNA is TGTGCTAGTGGACCTGGCCTCGCGAACACTGAAGCTTTCTTT. This translates into CASGPGLANTEAFF.